This entry lists 14 T cell receptor beta chains sequenced from one sample in a study of kidney transplant recipient with SARS-CoV-2 infection (dated by TCRdb to the early 2020s). The time point label here, explained by the study, means: pre-pandemic baseline sample and day 111 after first positive SARS-CoV-2 test. The sample was run on an Illumina MiSeq. Using fastp at Q25 and MiXCR, TCRdb reprocessed the public reads and kept productive beta chains. Identical CDR3 proteins give one entry, which carries the most common genes and DNA. Present in this sample are about 240,000 distinct CDR3 sequences, about 30% of which were seen just once. Less than 8.5% of the sample comes from the top ten. The material was a blood sample, obtained at baseline and on roughly day 110 from a kidney transplant recipient. Receptor source: a young adult male patient who had COVID-19 and was a kidney transplant recipient. Donor T cells from the graft may be present among the T cells after a transplant.

As to this clonotype: Given a much more abundant clone one base away, this may be a read error. This rearrangement joins TRBV24-1 to TRBJ2-2; D might be TRBD2 (5 bases). Germline CDR1 KGHDR, CDR2 SFDVKD. The CDR3 is made up of 12 amino acids. CDR3 sequence: CATSVDTGKLFF. In nucleotides, the CDR3 is TGTGCCACCAGTGTCGACACCGGGAAGCTGTTTTTT.

This clonotype has at least ten counts. The chain links TRBV3-1 to TRBJ2-2; D is undetermined. This CDR3 has 18 amino acids. Trimming cost V 5 bases and J 5 bases, with 24 bases left between them. Germline V gives CDR1 LGHDT, CDR2 YNNKEL (reference sequence). The CDR3 protein is CASSIASPISGLTGELFF. For the CDR3, the DNA is TGTGCCAGCAGCATTGCTAGTCCCATTTCAGGCTTGACCGGGGAGCTGTTTTTT.

Concerning this clonotype: This may arise from a read error, as a much more abundant clone is one base away. The V gene is TRBV2, the J gene TRBJ1-1; TRBD1 matches 7 bases. The DNA matches TRBJ1-6 better at its end, which makes the J call doubtful. The CDR3 loop spans 14 amino acids. Germline values: CDR1 SNHLY, CDR2 FYNNEI. The DNA for the CDR3 is TGTGCCAGCGGTCCTCGACAGGGATTGAGGCCCCTCCACTTT. Its translation is CASGPRQGLRPLHF.

J is TRBJ2-4 and V is TRBV6-5; the match to TRBD2 covers 7 bases. The assigned J gene may be wrong: the sequence end matches TRBJ2-7 better. The CDR3 runs to 13 residues. Germline V gives CDR1 MNHEY, CDR2 SVGAGI. The CDR3 DNA reads TGTGCCACAGGAGCTAGCGGTGCCTGCGAGCAGTACTTC. It codes for CATGASGACEQYF.

This clonotype was recorded at least ten times. The germline gene is not matched at one end of the junction; a read error may be the cause. The chain combines TRBV5-1 with TRBJ2-7; D perhaps matches TRBD1 (6 bases). Germline V gene lookup returns CDR1 SGHRS and CDR2 YFSETQ. The CDR3 has 11 residues. CDR3 residues: CASSSTGEQYF. CDR3 nucleotide sequence: TGTGCCAGCAGTTCCACAGGGGAGCAGTACTTC. Using reference TRBV5-1 and TRBJ2-7 for the parts outside the CDR3, the full variable domain is KAGVTQTPRYLIKTRGQQVTLSCSPISGHRSVSWYQQTPGQGLQFLFEYFSETQRNKGNFPGRFSGRQFSNSRSEMNVSTLELGDSALYLCASSSTGEQYFGPGTRLTVT.

The chain joins TRBV5-1 to TRBJ2-1, with no clear D. Per germline, CDR1 SGHRS and CDR2 YFSETQ. CDR3 length: 13 amino acids. Trimming shortened V by 2 bases and J by 6 bases, and 9 bases separated the two germline ends. As DNA, the CDR3 is TGCGCCAGCAGCTTTGACGGTGCCAATGAGCAGTTCTTC. It yields the protein CASSFDGANEQFF.

Only a few counts were recorded for this clonotype. CDR3 bases: TGTGCCAGCGCTAAGTTCGTACCAGGAAAGACCTATGGCTACACCTTC. Its translation is CASAKFVPGKTYGYTF. The chain has TRBV5-4 and TRBJ1-2, with D unresolved. V was cut by 7 bases and J by 4 bases, with 23 bases left in between. The CDR3 is 16 residues long. Germline CDR1 is SGHNT and CDR2 is YYREEE (reference sequence).

To note about this clonotype: This could be a read error, since a much larger clone is one nucleotide away. This chain joins TRBV4-1 and TRBJ2-1; 10 bases agree with TRBD2. Germline loops: CDR1 MGHRA, CDR2 YSYEKL. The CDR3 covers 14 residues. The V gene end was trimmed by 3 bases and the J gene end by 9 bases; junction bases not matched to a gene: 5. The CDR3 region has the DNA TGCGCCAGCAGCCATATAATAGCGGGAGGTGAGCAGTTCTTC. Its translation is CASSHIIAGGEQFF.

This clonotype was counted a single time. This may come from a read error, since a much larger clone is one base off. The chain carries TRBV21-1 and TRBJ2-3; TRBD2, the table's D call, was not compared with the DNA. TRBV21-1 is assigned pseudogene status. This CDR3 is built from 17 residues. The CDR3 bases are TGTGCCAGCAGTGTAAACCTAGCTGCAGTCATGCAAGATACGCAGTATTTT. It yields the protein CASSVNLAAVMQDTQYF.

Turning to this clonotype: A clone one base away is much larger, so this may be a read error. The chain has TRBV10-2 and TRBJ1-2, with 7 bases identical to TRBD1. Germline-derived CDR1 and CDR2 are WSHSY and SAAADI. The CDR3 consists of 15 residues. As DNA, the CDR3 is TGCGCCAGCAGTGAGCCCGGGCAGGGGGACTATGGCCACACCTTC. Protein sequence: CASSEPGQGDYGHTF.

About this clonotype itself: A much more abundant neighbour one base away suggests this may be a read error. The J gene is TRBJ2-2, the V gene TRBV3-1; no reliable D call. V was shortened by 5 bases and J by 5 bases, with 24 bases between the two germline ends. The CDR3 runs to 18 residues. Germline V gene lookup returns CDR1 LGHDT and CDR2 YNNKEL (reference sequence). The CDR3 is CASSGIFPILGLTGELFF. The CDR3 DNA reads TGTGCCAGCAGCGGTATATTTCCCATTTTAGGCTTGACCGGGGAGCTGTTTTTT.

A word on this clonotype: This may come from a read error, since a much larger clone is one base off. The chain joins TRBV30 to TRBJ2-7; D is ambiguous. V dropped 5 bases and J dropped 2 bases, with 10 bases sitting between them. The CDR3 runs 12 residues. Per germline, CDR1 GTSNPN and CDR2 SVGIG (reference sequence). DNA of the CDR3: TGTGCCTGGGGTTCTAGGGCCTACGAGCAGTACTTC. This gives the protein CAWGSRAYEQYF. Complete variable domain (other parts from reference TRBV30 and TRBJ2-7): SQTIHQWPATLVQPVGSPLSLECTVEGTSNPNLYWYRQAAGRGLQLLFYSVGIGQISSEVPQNLSASRPQDRQFILSSKKLLLSDSGFYLCAWGSRAYEQYFGPGTRLTVT.

This clonotype was recorded at least ten times. The gene calls are TRBV3-2 and TRBJ2-7. TRBV3-2 is a listed pseudogene. The CDR3 is made up of 12 amino acids. The CDR3 bases are TGTGCCAGCAGCCTGGACCTCCACGAGCAGTACTTC. Its protein product is CASSLDLHEQYF.

This clonotype was seen repeatedly, ten times or more. The V and J genes are TRBV7-8 and TRBJ1-2, with unresolved D. The length of the CDR3 is 17 residues. CDR1 is SGHVS, CDR2 FQNEAQ, per germline. V lost 5 bases and J lost 4, with 23 bases in between. The CDR3 spells CASSPTRFTRKTYGYTF. The CDR3 DNA reads TGTGCCAGCAGCCCCACTCGGTTTACCCGAAAGACCTATGGCTACACCTTC. Complete variable domain (other parts from reference TRBV7-8 and TRBJ1-2): GAGVSQSPRYKVAKRGQDVALRCDPISGHVSLFWYQQALGQGPEFLTYFQNEAQLDKSGLPSDRFFAERPEGSVSTLKIQRTQQEDSAVYLCASSPTRFTRKTYGYTFGSGTRLTVV.